This is a list of T cell receptor beta chains from one sample in a study of CD8+CD57+ T cells in acquired aplastic anemia. TCRdb re-derived calls from the reads in MiXCR, one entry per CDR3 protein. The sample carries around 170,000 distinct CDR3 sequences, nearly 50% recorded once. Sequencing was carried out using sorted CD4+, CD8+, or CD8+CD57+ T cells (not recorded which) from PBMCs. The receptors shown here come from a human donor with aplastic anemia. The CDR3 runs from the conserved cysteine through the conserved F or W. Each record gives: clone size, D gene, V gene, J gene, CDR3 length, CDR3 protein, CDR3 DNA. D genes are given only for firm matches. Where a row states a size, it is once, few, many or the class of an expanded clone; other rows omit it.

-,TRBD1,TRBV6-4,TRBJ1-6,14,CASAKGQQDSPLHF,TGTGCCAGCGCAAAGGGACAGCAAGATTCACCCCTCCACTTT
few,-,TRBV3-1,TRBJ2-1,11,CASTGGGEQFF,TGTGCCAGCACGGGGGGCGGTGAGCAGTTCTTC
few,TRBD1,TRBV19,TRBJ1-1,15,CASRVSGGFGTEAFF,TGTGCCAGTAGGGTGTCAGGGGGCTTTGGGACTGAAGCTTTCTTT
many,TRBD2,TRBV24-1,TRBJ2-1,16,CATSVQTSGRWQEQFF,TGTGCCACCAGTGTACAGACTAGCGGGAGGTGGCAGGAGCAGTTCTTC
-,TRBD1,TRBV29-1,TRBJ1-1,12,CSVGTGNTEAFF,TGCAGCGTTGGGACAGGTAACACTGAAGCTTTCTTT
-,-,TRBV19,TRBJ1-2,13,CASSIDPVYGYTF,TGTGCCAGTAGTATAGATCCGGTTTATGGCTACACCTTC
-,-,TRBV20-1,TRBJ1-3,13,CSTTQGSGNTIYF,TGCAGTACAACTCAGGGCTCTGGAAACACCATATATTTT
-,-,TRBV20-1,TRBJ2-7,15,CSARDFILGVHEQYF,TGCAGTGCTAGAGATTTCATACTGGGTGTCCACGAGCAGTACTTC
few,-,TRBV7-8,TRBJ1-2,13,CASSLSDWYGYTF,TGTGCCAGCAGCCTGTCAGACTGGTATGGCTACACCTTC
once,-,TRBV2,TRBJ1-1,11,CASSLDRKAFF,TGTGCCAGCAGTCTAGACAGGAAAGCTTTCTTT
many,-,TRBV2,TRBJ1-5,15,CASRDWAGRNQPQHF,TGTGCCAGCAGGGATTGGGCGGGCCGCAATCAGCCCCAGCATTTT
-,TRBD1,TRBV12-3/TRBV12-4,TRBJ2-3,16,CASSRQGPSSTDTQYF,TGTGCCAGCAGTCGACAGGGGCCCTCTAGCACAGATACGCAGTATTTT
-,-,TRBV19,TRBJ2-7,14,CASSNQFQTYEQYF,TGTGCCAGTAGTAATCAGTTCCAGACCTACGAGCAGTACTTC
once,-,TRBV10-3,TRBJ1-2,14,CAISESQGHYGYAF,TGTGCCATCAGTGAGTCGCAGGGCCACTATGGCTACGCCTTC
-,-,TRBV2,TRBJ2-7,16,CASSIGADPVLGEQYF,TGTGCCAGCAGTATTGGAGCGGACCCGGTCCTGGGAGAGCAGTACTTC
many,-,TRBV4-3,TRBJ2-5,13,CASSQDNQETQYF,TGCGCCAGCAGCCAAGATAACCAAGAGACCCAGTACTTC
-,TRBD2,TRBV4-2,TRBJ2-7,15,CASSQGRGGRVEQYF,TGTGCCAGCAGCCAAGGGCGGGGGGGCCGTGTCGAGCAGTACTTC
-,-,TRBV19,TRBJ1-1,14,CASSITAMNTEAFF,TGTGCCAGTAGTATAACAGCCATGAACACTGAAGCTTTCTTT
many,-,TRBV19,TRBJ2-4,14,CASSKTLAKNIQYF,TGTGCCAGTAGCAAGACACTAGCCAAAAACATTCAGTACTTC
-,TRBD1,TRBV10-3,TRBJ2-2,14,CAISESTGAGELFF,TGTGCCATCAGTGAGTCGACAGGGGCCGGGGAGCTGTTTTTT
-,TRBD2,TRBV24-1,TRBJ2-3,16,CATSDTGLARSDTQYF,TGTGCCACCAGTGACACGGGACTAGCGAGGTCAGATACGCAGTATTTT
-,TRBD1,TRBV12-3/TRBV12-4,TRBJ2-7,12,CASWRGQGKQYF,TGTGCCAGCTGGAGGGGACAGGGAAAGCAGTACTTC
many,-,TRBV19,TRBJ2-7,12,CASSGGAAEQYF,TGTGCCAGTAGCGGGGGAGCTGCCGAGCAGTACTTC
few,-,TRBV6-2/TRBV6-3,TRBJ1-3,18,CASSYNTPTVIGRNTIYF,TGTGCCAGCAGTTACAACACGCCGACAGTCATTGGGCGAAACACCATATATTTT
-,TRBD1,TRBV6-1,TRBJ2-3,14,CASSGQGAADTQYF,TGTGCCAGCAGTGGACAGGGGGCCGCAGATACGCAGTATTTT